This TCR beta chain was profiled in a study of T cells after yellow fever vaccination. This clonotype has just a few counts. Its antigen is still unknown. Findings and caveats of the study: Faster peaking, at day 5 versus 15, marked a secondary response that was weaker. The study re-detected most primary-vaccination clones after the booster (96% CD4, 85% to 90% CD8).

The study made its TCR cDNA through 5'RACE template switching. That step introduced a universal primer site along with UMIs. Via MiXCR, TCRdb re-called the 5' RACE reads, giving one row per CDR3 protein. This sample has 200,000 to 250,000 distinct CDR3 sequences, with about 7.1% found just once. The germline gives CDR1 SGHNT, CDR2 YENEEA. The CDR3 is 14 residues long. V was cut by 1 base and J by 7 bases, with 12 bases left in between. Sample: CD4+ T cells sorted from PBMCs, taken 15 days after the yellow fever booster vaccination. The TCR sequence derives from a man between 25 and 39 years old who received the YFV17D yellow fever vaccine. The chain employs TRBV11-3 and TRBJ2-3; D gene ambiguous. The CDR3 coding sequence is TGTGCCAGCAGCTTAGGAGCCCTGGATTATACGCAGTATTTT. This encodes CASSLGALDYTQYF.